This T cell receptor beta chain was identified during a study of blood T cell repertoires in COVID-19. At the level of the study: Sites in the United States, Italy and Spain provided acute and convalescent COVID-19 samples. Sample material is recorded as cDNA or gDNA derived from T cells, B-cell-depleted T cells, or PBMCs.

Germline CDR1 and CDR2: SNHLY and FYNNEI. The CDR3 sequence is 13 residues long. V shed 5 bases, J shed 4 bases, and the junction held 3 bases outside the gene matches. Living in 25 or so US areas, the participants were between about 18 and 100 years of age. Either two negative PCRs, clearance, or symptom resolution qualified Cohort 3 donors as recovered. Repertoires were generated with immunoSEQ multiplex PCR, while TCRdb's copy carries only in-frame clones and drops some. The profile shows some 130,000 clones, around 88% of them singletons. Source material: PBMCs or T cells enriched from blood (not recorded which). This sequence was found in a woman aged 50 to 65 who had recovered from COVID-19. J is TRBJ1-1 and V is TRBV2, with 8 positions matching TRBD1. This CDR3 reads CASSRTGFTEAFF. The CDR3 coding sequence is TGTGCCAGCAGTCGGACAGGGTTCACTGAAGCTTTCTTT.